Listed below are T cell receptor beta chains from one sample, sequenced in a study of T cells in narcolepsy. Using immunoSEQ multiplex PCR, the repertoire was profiled, and TCRdb retains in-frame clones only, with some absent. The top ten clones hold about 1.3% of a sample with about 33,000 clones, roughly 90% of them seen once. The sequencing input was CD45RA- memory CD4+ T cells from PBMCs. The receptors were gathered from a human donor with narcolepsy. Both conserved end residues are part of each CDR3. The order of the fields is D gene, clone size, J gene, V gene, CDR3 protein, CDR3 DNA. D genes are given only for firm matches. The listing skips clone size in some rows; elsewhere it reads once, few, many or a size class.

. . TRBJ1-1 TRBV7-2 CASGSQGGSTEAFF TGTGCCAGCGGGTCTCAAGGGGGATCCACTGAAGCTTTCTTT
TRBD1 few TRBJ1-2 TRBV5-1 CASSLEAGGGYTF TGCGCCAGCAGCTTGGAGGCAGGGGGAGGCTACACCTTC
TRBD1 once TRBJ1-2 TRBV10-1 CASSDPGQGLSGYTF TGCGCCAGCAGTGACCCAGGACAGGGGCTGAGCGGCTACACCTTC
TRBD1 . TRBJ2-1 TRBV18 CASSPTGAYNEQFF TGTGCCAGCTCACCGACAGGGGCCTACAATGAGCAGTTCTTC
. . TRBJ2-1 TRBV7-9 CASSFITRGHEQFF TGTGCCAGCAGCTTTATTACCCGCGGCCATGAGCAGTTCTTC
TRBD1 . TRBJ1-2 TRBV19 CASGETGGRSYGYTF TGTGCCAGTGGGGAAACAGGGGGAAGGAGCTATGGCTACACCTTC
. . TRBJ1-1 TRBV5-6 CASSLAGGAGAEAFF TGTGCCAGCAGCTTGGCCGGCGGGGCCGGGGCTGAAGCTTTCTTT
. . TRBJ2-1 TRBV29-1 CSVWRLGFEQFF TGCAGCGTTTGGCGTTTGGGTTTTGAGCAGTTCTTC
. once TRBJ2-1 TRBV7-9 CASSLEGGYNEQFF TGTGCCAGCAGCTTAGAGGGGGGGTACAATGAGCAGTTCTTC
. . TRBJ1-6 TRBV5-1 CASSLDGHSNSPLHF TGCGCCAGCAGCTTGGACGGACACTCGAATTCACCCCTCCACTTT
TRBD1 . TRBJ1-5 TRBV6-5 CASSSSGTAQPQHF TGTGCCAGCAGTTCCTCCGGGACAGCCCAGCCCCAGCATTTT
TRBD2 . TRBJ2-1 TRBV7-3 CASSLSLGGGADEQFF TGTGCCAGCAGCTTGTCCCTTGGCGGGGGGGCCGACGAGCAGTTCTTC
. . TRBJ1-1 TRBV7-2 CASSLGAGVNTEAFF TGTGCCAGCAGCTTAGGGGCAGGGGTAAACACTGAAGCTTTCTTT
. . TRBJ2-3 TRBV7-9 CASSQDRLSTDTQYF TGTGCCAGCAGTCAAGACCGACTATCCACAGATACGCAGTATTTT
TRBD1 . TRBJ2-7 TRBV5-1 CASSLVGGVDEQYF TGCGCCAGCAGCTTGGTAGGGGGCGTCGACGAGCAGTACTTC
TRBD1 . TRBJ1-2 TRBV6-5 CASSKRQGASYTF TGTGCCAGCAGCAAACGACAGGGGGCGAGCTACACCTTC
. . TRBJ1-5 TRBV19 CASRADLNQPQHF TGTGCCAGTAGAGCGGATCTCAATCAGCCCCAGCATTTT
TRBD1 . TRBJ1-1 TRBV19 CASSSRGRTEAFF TGTGCCAGTAGTTCCAGGGGGCGAACTGAAGCTTTCTTT
TRBD1 once TRBJ2-1 TRBV6-5 CASSRDSSYNEQFF TGTGCCAGCAGCCGGGACAGCTCCTACAATGAGCAGTTCTTC
TRBD1 . TRBJ2-7 TRBV29-1 CSVGGATGGTYEQYF TGCAGCGTTGGCGGGGCGACAGGGGGCACCTACGAGCAGTACTTC
TRBD2 . TRBJ2-7 TRBV7-6 CASSSAGAYEQYF TGTGCCAGCAGCTCAGCGGGAGCCTACGAGCAGTACTTC
. . TRBJ2-7 TRBV27 CASRAQGQLGEQYF TGTGCCAGCAGGGCGCAGGGCCAGCTGGGCGAGCAGTACTTC
. . TRBJ1-2 TRBV19 CASTSARYGYTF TGTGCCAGTACCTCAGCTCGGTATGGCTACACCTTC
. . TRBJ1-1 TRBV6-6 CASTAANTEAFF TGTGCCAGCACTGCCGCGAACACTGAAGCTTTCTTT
. . TRBJ2-2 TRBV5-1 CASSLGDPGELFF TGCGCCAGCAGCTTGGGGGATCCCGGGGAGCTGTTTTTT
. . TRBJ2-4 TRBV6-5 CATPSGGEKNIQYF TGTGCCACCCCCAGTGGCGGAGAAAAAAACATTCAGTACTTC
. few TRBJ1-6 TRBV7-6 CASSGGNSPLHF TGTGCCAGCAGCGGGGGTAATTCACCCCTCCACTTT
. . TRBJ2-1 TRBV6-5 CASSSVRTSPYNEQFF TGTGCCAGCAGTTCGGTTCGAACGTCGCCCTACAATGAGCAGTTCTTC
TRBD1 . TRBJ1-1 TRBV7-2 CASLGGRIGEAFF TGTGCCAGTCTAGGGGGCCGAATCGGTGAAGCTTTCTTT
TRBD1 once TRBJ1-5 TRBV7-2 CASSQDRLGQPQHF TGTGCCAGCAGCCAGGACAGGCTCGGTCAGCCCCAGCATTTT
. few TRBJ1-2 TRBV6-5 CASSYDPGGTGGYTF TGTGCCAGCAGTTACGATCCGGGCGGAACAGGTGGCTACACCTTC
. . TRBJ2-3 TRBV30 CAWSVLADTQYF TGTGCCTGGAGTGTACTGGCAGATACGCAGTATTTT
. . TRBJ1-3 TRBV28 CASSLYSGSSGNTIYF TGTGCCAGCAGTTTATACTCCGGATCTTCTGGAAACACCATATATTTT
TRBD1 . TRBJ1-1 TRBV28 CASGTVLNTEAFF TGTGCCAGCGGGACAGTCCTGAACACTGAAGCTTTCTTT
. . TRBJ1-2 TRBV9 CASSVYAVGGYTF TGTGCCAGCAGCGTTTATGCGGTGGGTGGCTACACCTTC
. . TRBJ2-1 TRBV7-2 CASSLGFLAASYNEQFF TGTGCCAGCAGCTTAGGATTTTTAGCGGCGAGCTACAATGAGCAGTTCTTC
. . TRBJ1-2 TRBV4-3 CASSQGSGVYGYTF TGCGCCAGCAGCCAAGGGTCGGGAGTCTATGGCTACACCTTC
TRBD1 . TRBJ1-1 TRBV18 CASSPGQGVLTEAFF TGTGCCAGCTCACCAGGACAGGGGGTTTTGACTGAAGCTTTCTTT
. . TRBJ2-7 TRBV12-1 CASSPGQGYEQYF TGTGCCAGCAGTCCTGGACAGGGCTACGAGCAGTACTTC
. . TRBJ1-2 TRBV18 CASSPSQGTYGYTF TGTGCCAGCTCACCATCTCAGGGGACCTATGGCTACACCTTC
. . TRBJ1-1 TRBV19 CASNSGRTEAFF TGTGCCAGTAACTCAGGGAGGACTGAAGCTTTCTTT
TRBD1 . TRBJ1-4 TRBV7-9 CASSPAQGGYEKLFF TGTGCCAGCAGCCCGGCACAGGGGGGATATGAAAAACTGTTTTTT
. . TRBJ1-2 TRBV14 CASTPSGGRGYTF TGTGCCAGCACCCCGAGTGGGGGCCGCGGCTACACCTTC
. . TRBJ1-1 TRBV10-3 CAISGQAANTEAFF TGTGCCATCAGTGGACAGGCTGCGAACACTGAAGCTTTCTTT
. . TRBJ2-4 TRBV28 CASSLSGRIILAKNIQYF TGTGCCAGCAGTTTATCGGGACGGATAATTCTAGCCAAAAACATTCAGTACTTC
TRBD2 . TRBJ2-3 TRBV5-1 CASSAGTSSTDTQYF TGCGCCAGCAGCGCTGGGACTAGCTCCACAGATACGCAGTATTTT
TRBD1 . TRBJ2-5 TRBV2 CASSGDRGGGETQYF TGTGCCAGCAGTGGGGACAGGGGCGGAGGAGAGACCCAGTACTTC
TRBD1 . TRBJ2-3 TRBV5-4 CASSWDRTDTQYF TGTGCCAGCAGCTGGGACAGAACAGATACGCAGTATTTT
. . TRBJ1-5 TRBV30 CAWNWEGAGNQPQHF TGTGCCTGGAACTGGGAAGGGGCAGGGAATCAGCCCCAGCATTTT
. . TRBJ2-7 TRBV5-1 CASSLDVIQYF TGCGCCAGCAGCTTGGATGTGATTCAGTACTTC
. . TRBJ2-1 TRBV9 CASSPPGAFYNEQFF TGTGCCAGCAGCCCTCCCGGGGCTTTCTACAATGAGCAGTTCTTC
TRBD1 few TRBJ1-2 TRBV6-6 CASSTGQGTNYGYTF TGTGCCAGCAGCACCGGACAGGGGACGAACTATGGCTACACCTTC
. . TRBJ1-4 TRBV5-4 CASSLPTNEKLFF TGTGCCAGCAGCCTCCCAACTAATGAAAAACTGTTTTTT
TRBD1 once TRBJ1-4 TRBV14 CASSRGGQIYEKLFF TGTGCCAGCAGCCGGGGGGGACAGATATATGAAAAACTGTTTTTT
. . TRBJ2-3 TRBV7-9 CASSRSTDTQYF TGTGCCAGCAGCCGTAGCACAGATACGCAGTATTTT